Listed below are T cell receptor beta chains from one sample, sequenced in a study of tumor-infiltrating lymphocytes in primary liver carcinoma. TCRdb processed the multiplex PCR reads anew with MiXCR; each CDR3 protein has one entry. The sample has almost 200,000 distinct CDR3 sequences; less than 65% are singletons. The source material was peripheral blood. These receptors were taken from an older woman with primary liver carcinoma and hepatitis B virus infection. CDR3s include the opening cysteine and the closing phenylalanine or tryptophan. The D gene is left open where the match is weak. Clone size is not always given. Where it is, it says once, few, many or a class for expanded clones.

D gene,clone size,J gene,V gene,CDR3 DNA,CDR3 protein
TRBD2,few,TRBJ2-5,TRBV11-1,TGTGCCAGCAGCTTAGGGGGACTAGCGGACCGCCAAGAGACCCAGTACTTC,CASSLGGLADRQETQYF
NA,NA,TRBJ2-1,TRBV29-1,TGCAGCGGTAGTCCGCGATCCCTCAATGAGCAGTTCTTC,CSGSPRSLNEQFF
TRBD2,few,TRBJ2-7,TRBV5-6,TGTGCCAGCAGCGGGTCCTTGGGACTACTCTCCTACGAGCAGTACTTC,CASSGSLGLLSYEQYF
NA,NA,TRBJ1-5,TRBV4-2,TGTGCCAGCAGCAAGGAAAGGGAAACTCGCACAGATACGCAGCATTTT,CASSKERETRTDTQHF
TRBD1,many,TRBJ1-2,TRBV11-2,TGTGCCAGCAGTCCTGACAGGGCCCATGGCTACGCCTTC,CASSPDRAHGYAF
NA,few,TRBJ2-5,TRBV6-5,TGTGCCAGCAGTCTTACGTCGGGGGCCCAAGAGACCCAGTACTTC,CASSLTSGAQETQYF
NA,many,TRBJ2-3,TRBV5-4,TGTGCCAGCACCGCGGGGGCGGGAGAAGATACGCAGTATTTT,CASTAGAGEDTQYF
NA,NA,TRBJ2-4,TRBV5-1,TGCGCCAGCAGCTTGGGACTTGGAGGGAACATTCAGTACTTC,CASSLGLGGNIQYF
NA,medium-sized,TRBJ2-3,TRBV11-2,TGTGCCAGCAGCTTAGATTTGAGGGATACGCAGTATTTT,CASSLDLRDTQYF
NA,few,TRBJ1-1,TRBV24-1,TGTGCCACCAGTGATCCCAAGCGGGGAGGGACTGAAGCTTTCTTT,CATSDPKRGGTEAFF
NA,NA,TRBJ2-3,TRBV29-1,TGCAGCTTTGTAAAGGTGGCAGATACGCAGTATTTT,CSFVKVADTQYF
NA,NA,TRBJ2-6,TRBV5-6,TGTGCCAGCAGCTACTACGGTGGCAGGGGTTACTCTGGGGCCAACGCCCTGACTTTC,CASSYYGGRGYSGANALTF
NA,once,TRBJ2-7,TRBV6-6,TGTGCCAGCAGCTCAAGGACTATCAACGGCGAGCAGCACTTC,CASSSRTINGEQHF
NA,many,TRBJ2-7,TRBV29-1,TGCAGCGTTCATACAGGTAATCCCGCTTCCAAAAACCCGACCTACGAGCAGTACTTC,CSVHTGNPASKNPTYEQYF
NA,NA,TRBJ1-1,TRBV29-1,TGCAGCGTTCTTAGAAGATCTTCGGAAGGGGGGCCTAAAAACACTGAAGCTATCTTT,CSVLRRSSEGGPKNTEAIF
TRBD2,NA,TRBJ2-1,TRBV28,TGTGCCAGCAGTCCACGCAGACTAGCGGCTAGCTCCTACAATGAGCAGTTCTTC,CASSPRRLAASSYNEQFF